These T cell receptor beta chains were read from a single sample in a study of cytomegalovirus exposure and HLA in healthy donors. Measured with immunoSEQ multiplex PCR; TCRdb has only the in-frame clones, and not every one. The table includes 150,000 or so clones, roughly 77% detected once. Sequencing was done on a sample of PBMCs. The receptors shown here come from a man in his thirties or forties in good health and CMV-seropositive. The CDR3 runs from the conserved cysteine through the conserved F or W. Fields, in order: J gene, clone size, D gene, V gene, CDR3 protein, CDR3 DNA. The D gene is left open where the match is weak. Size is omitted from some rows. Given values are once, few, many or a class for expanded clones.

J gene: TRBJ2-5
clone size: .
D gene: .
V gene: TRBV5-1
CDR3 protein: CASSLQQGSETQYF
CDR3 DNA: TGCGCCAGCAGCTTACAACAGGGTTCGGAGACCCAGTACTTC

J gene: TRBJ1-1
clone size: .
D gene: .
V gene: TRBV5-1
CDR3 protein: CASSGVGDTEAFF
CDR3 DNA: TGCGCCAGCAGCGGGGTCGGGGACACTGAAGCTTTCTTT

J gene: TRBJ1-2
clone size: .
D gene: .
V gene: TRBV10-3
CDR3 protein: CAIKGDGYGYTF
CDR3 DNA: TGTGCCATCAAGGGGGATGGCTATGGCTACACCTTC

J gene: TRBJ2-7
clone size: .
D gene: .
V gene: TRBV10-1
CDR3 protein: CASSDYSYEQYF
CDR3 DNA: TGCGCCAGCAGTGACTACTCCTACGAGCAGTACTTC

J gene: TRBJ2-1
clone size: .
D gene: .
V gene: TRBV5-1
CDR3 protein: CASSSSREAGEQFF
CDR3 DNA: TGCGCCAGCAGCTCCTCTCGCGAGGCGGGTGAGCAGTTCTTC

J gene: TRBJ2-6
clone size: once
D gene: TRBD1
V gene: TRBV9
CDR3 protein: CASSVVGQGLRVLTF
CDR3 DNA: TGTGCCAGCAGCGTAGTGGGACAGGGGCTTCGCGTCCTGACTTTC

J gene: TRBJ2-1
clone size: .
D gene: .
V gene: TRBV30
CDR3 protein: CAWSDAGIGNEQFF
CDR3 DNA: TGTGCCTGGAGTGATGCCGGGATAGGCAATGAGCAGTTCTTC

J gene: TRBJ2-2
clone size: .
D gene: TRBD1
V gene: TRBV7-3
CDR3 protein: CASSQRAGTVTGELFF
CDR3 DNA: TGTGCCAGCAGCCAACGCGCTGGGACAGTCACCGGGGAGCTGTTTTTT

J gene: TRBJ2-4
clone size: .
D gene: .
V gene: TRBV6-1
CDR3 protein: CASSVRRGTGDIQYF
CDR3 DNA: TGTGCCAGCAGTGTGAGGAGAGGGACGGGAGACATTCAGTACTTC

J gene: TRBJ2-1
clone size: .
D gene: TRBD2
V gene: TRBV19
CDR3 protein: CASRKAGDYNEQFF
CDR3 DNA: TGTGCCAGTAGAAAAGCGGGGGACTACAATGAGCAGTTCTTC

J gene: TRBJ2-2
clone size: .
D gene: .
V gene: TRBV7-2
CDR3 protein: CASSTDVGELFF
CDR3 DNA: TGTGCCAGCAGCACAGACGTCGGGGAGCTGTTTTTT

J gene: TRBJ2-3
clone size: .
D gene: .
V gene: TRBV11-3
CDR3 protein: CASSSIRLVIVLTDTQYF
CDR3 DNA: TGTGCCAGCAGCTCCATCCGACTGGTGATCGTTCTCACAGATACGCAGTATTTT

J gene: TRBJ2-1
clone size: .
D gene: TRBD2
V gene: TRBV5-6
CDR3 protein: CASSLIAGGGNEQFF
CDR3 DNA: TGTGCCAGCAGCCTCATCGCGGGCGGGGGGAATGAGCAGTTCTTC

J gene: TRBJ1-4
clone size: few
D gene: TRBD1
V gene: TRBV6-5
CDR3 protein: CASRTGDNEKLFF
CDR3 DNA: TGTGCCAGCAGGACAGGGGACAATGAAAAACTGTTTTTT

J gene: TRBJ1-1
clone size: once
D gene: .
V gene: TRBV7-3
CDR3 protein: CASSPHARSEAFF
CDR3 DNA: TGTGCCAGCAGCCCCCACGCCAGGTCTGAGGCTTTCTTT

J gene: TRBJ2-5
clone size: .
D gene: .
V gene: TRBV18
CDR3 protein: CASSPRSDKETQYF
CDR3 DNA: TGTGCCAGCTCACCACGGTCAGATAAAGAGACCCAGTACTTC

J gene: TRBJ1-5
clone size: once
D gene: TRBD1
V gene: TRBV6-1
CDR3 protein: CASRILQGDNQPQHF
CDR3 DNA: TGTGCCAGCAGAATATTACAGGGGGACAATCAGCCCCAGCATTTT

J gene: TRBJ1-1
clone size: few
D gene: TRBD1
V gene: TRBV29-1
CDR3 protein: CSVQNGTGITEAFF
CDR3 DNA: TGCAGCGTCCAGAACGGGACAGGGATCACTGAAGCTTTCTTT

J gene: TRBJ2-2
clone size: .
D gene: TRBD2
V gene: TRBV4-2
CDR3 protein: CASSSAGLTVPGELFF
CDR3 DNA: TGTGCAAGCTCAAGCGCGGGACTAACGGTCCCCGGGGAGCTGTTTTTT

J gene: TRBJ2-7
clone size: .
D gene: TRBD1
V gene: TRBV5-1
CDR3 protein: CASSGNFRDRGGEQYF
CDR3 DNA: TGCGCCAGCAGCGGGAACTTCCGGGACAGGGGCGGAGAGCAGTACTTC

J gene: TRBJ2-3
clone size: many
D gene: .
V gene: TRBV6-6
CDR3 protein: CASSVRETDTQYF
CDR3 DNA: TGTGCCAGCAGTGTAAGGGAGACAGATACGCAGTATTTT

J gene: TRBJ2-7
clone size: few
D gene: .
V gene: TRBV5-1
CDR3 protein: CASSTGGGVGEQYF
CDR3 DNA: TGCGCCAGCAGTACCGGTGGAGGGGTTGGCGAGCAGTACTTC

J gene: TRBJ1-5
clone size: .
D gene: .
V gene: TRBV4-1
CDR3 protein: CASSPTTDSMGQPQHF
CDR3 DNA: TGCGCCAGCAGCCCGACGACCGACAGCATGGGTCAGCCCCAGCATTTT

J gene: TRBJ2-5
clone size: many
D gene: TRBD1
V gene: TRBV19
CDR3 protein: CASCPGTGRRETQYF
CDR3 DNA: TGTGCCAGTTGCCCCGGGACAGGGAGACGGGAGACCCAGTACTTC

J gene: TRBJ2-5
clone size: .
D gene: TRBD1
V gene: TRBV19
CDR3 protein: CASSSTGGSQETQYF
CDR3 DNA: TGTGCCAGTAGTTCTACAGGGGGTTCACAAGAGACCCAGTACTTC

J gene: TRBJ1-2
clone size: .
D gene: .
V gene: TRBV30
CDR3 protein: CAWGGAGVPGYTF
CDR3 DNA: TGTGCCTGGGGAGGGGCGGGGGTTCCCGGCTACACCTTC

J gene: TRBJ2-2
clone size: .
D gene: TRBD1
V gene: TRBV5-1
CDR3 protein: CASSPGQSTGELFF
CDR3 DNA: TGCGCCAGCAGCCCGGGACAGAGCACCGGGGAGCTGTTTTTT

J gene: TRBJ2-2
clone size: .
D gene: .
V gene: TRBV19
CDR3 protein: CASSTWGNTGELFF
CDR3 DNA: TGTGCCAGTAGTACTTGGGGCAACACCGGGGAGCTGTTTTTT

J gene: TRBJ1-5
clone size: .
D gene: TRBD1
V gene: TRBV19
CDR3 protein: CASSIGTGRQPQHF
CDR3 DNA: TGTGCCAGTAGTATCGGGACAGGGCGACAGCCCCAGCATTTT

J gene: TRBJ2-3
clone size: .
D gene: TRBD2
V gene: TRBV11-2
CDR3 protein: CASSSGLAGNTQYF
CDR3 DNA: TGTGCCAGCAGCTCCGGACTAGCGGGGAATACGCAGTATTTT

J gene: TRBJ1-1
clone size: .
D gene: TRBD1
V gene: TRBV5-6
CDR3 protein: CASSLFGTGGWSEAFF
CDR3 DNA: TGTGCCAGCAGCTTGTTCGGGACAGGGGGTTGGTCTGAAGCTTTCTTT

J gene: TRBJ2-2
clone size: .
D gene: TRBD2
V gene: TRBV29-1
CDR3 protein: CSVVAGGPRENTGELFF
CDR3 DNA: TGCAGCGTTGTAGCGGGAGGGCCAAGGGAGAACACCGGGGAGCTGTTTTTT

J gene: TRBJ1-1
clone size: .
D gene: .
V gene: TRBV28
CDR3 protein: CASISGGATNTEAFF
CDR3 DNA: TGTGCCAGCATCTCGGGGGGGGCAACTAACACTGAAGCTTTCTTT

J gene: TRBJ1-2
clone size: .
D gene: .
V gene: TRBV5-4
CDR3 protein: CASSPLGVDYGYTF
CDR3 DNA: TGTGCCAGCAGCCCCCTCGGGGTTGACTATGGCTACACCTTC

J gene: TRBJ1-6
clone size: .
D gene: TRBD1
V gene: TRBV6-5
CDR3 protein: CASSSQGVSFSPLHF
CDR3 DNA: TGTGCCAGCAGTTCCCAGGGGGTCTCTTTCTCACCCCTCCACTTT

J gene: TRBJ1-2
clone size: .
D gene: .
V gene: TRBV29-1
CDR3 protein: CSVRPQEGLGGYTF
CDR3 DNA: TGCAGCGTTCGCCCGCAGGAGGGCCTAGGAGGCTACACCTTC

J gene: TRBJ1-1
clone size: once
D gene: .
V gene: TRBV6-1
CDR3 protein: CASRESKNTEAFF
CDR3 DNA: TGTGCCAGCAGGGAGAGCAAGAACACTGAAGCTTTCTTT

J gene: TRBJ1-4
clone size: .
D gene: TRBD1
V gene: TRBV2
CDR3 protein: CASSVDRDEKLFF
CDR3 DNA: TGTGCCAGCAGCGTGGACAGGGATGAAAAACTGTTTTTT

J gene: TRBJ1-1
clone size: .
D gene: .
V gene: TRBV7-9
CDR3 protein: CASSLQGNTEAFF
CDR3 DNA: TGTGCCAGCAGTTTACAGGGGAACACTGAAGCTTTCTTT

J gene: TRBJ1-6
clone size: .
D gene: .
V gene: TRBV5-1
CDR3 protein: CASSIDRNSPLHF
CDR3 DNA: TGCGCCAGCAGCATCGACAGAAATTCACCCCTCCACTTT

J gene: TRBJ1-6
clone size: .
D gene: .
V gene: TRBV19
CDR3 protein: CASRGHGQDNSPLHF
CDR3 DNA: TGTGCCAGTAGAGGACACGGCCAAGATAATTCACCCCTCCACTTT

J gene: TRBJ2-5
clone size: few
D gene: TRBD2
V gene: TRBV5-1
CDR3 protein: CASSLADGGQETQYF
CDR3 DNA: TGCGCCAGCAGCTTGGCCGACGGGGGGCAAGAGACCCAGTACTTC

J gene: TRBJ1-1
clone size: few
D gene: .
V gene: TRBV10-3
CDR3 protein: CAISEWYRDGNTEAFF
CDR3 DNA: TGTGCCATCAGTGAGTGGTACAGGGACGGGAACACTGAAGCTTTCTTT

J gene: TRBJ1-5
clone size: .
D gene: .
V gene: TRBV2
CDR3 protein: CASSVRGSNQPQHF
CDR3 DNA: TGTGCCAGCAGTGTTCGGGGGAGCAATCAGCCCCAGCATTTT

J gene: TRBJ2-7
clone size: .
D gene: TRBD2
V gene: TRBV29-1
CDR3 protein: CSAITGTSGPVGYEQYF
CDR3 DNA: TGCAGCGCGATAACCGGGACTAGCGGGCCCGTGGGGTACGAGCAGTACTTC

J gene: TRBJ1-1
clone size: once
D gene: TRBD1
V gene: TRBV19
CDR3 protein: CASNLPDRGDTEAFF
CDR3 DNA: TGTGCCAGTAATCTACCTGACAGGGGGGACACTGAAGCTTTCTTT

J gene: TRBJ1-1
clone size: once
D gene: .
V gene: TRBV7-9
CDR3 protein: CASSSITSYYEAFF
CDR3 DNA: TGTGCCAGCAGCTCCATTACGTCCTACTATGAAGCTTTCTTT

J gene: TRBJ2-1
clone size: .
D gene: TRBD2
V gene: TRBV19
CDR3 protein: CASSIIAGESNEQFF
CDR3 DNA: TGTGCCAGTAGTATCATTGCGGGAGAGAGCAATGAGCAGTTCTTC

J gene: TRBJ2-1
clone size: .
D gene: TRBD2
V gene: TRBV4-1
CDR3 protein: CASSPGLADYNEQFF
CDR3 DNA: TGCGCCAGCAGTCCGGGACTAGCGGATTACAATGAGCAGTTCTTC

J gene: TRBJ2-7
clone size: few
D gene: TRBD2
V gene: TRBV27
CDR3 protein: CASRRLAGAAYEQYF
CDR3 DNA: TGTGCCAGCAGGCGACTAGCGGGAGCTGCCTACGAGCAGTACTTC

J gene: TRBJ2-5
clone size: .
D gene: .
V gene: TRBV6-6
CDR3 protein: CASSYTGNHQETQYF
CDR3 DNA: TGTGCCAGCAGTTACACGGGAAACCATCAAGAGACCCAGTACTTC

J gene: TRBJ2-7
clone size: few
D gene: .
V gene: TRBV14
CDR3 protein: CASSPLGGGEYEQYF
CDR3 DNA: TGTGCCAGCAGCCCTCTCGGAGGGGGCGAATACGAGCAGTACTTC

J gene: TRBJ1-1
clone size: few
D gene: TRBD1
V gene: TRBV28
CDR3 protein: CASIQPQGGPAFF
CDR3 DNA: TGTGCCAGCATCCAACCGCAGGGGGGCCCAGCTTTCTTT

J gene: TRBJ2-2
clone size: .
D gene: .
V gene: TRBV2
CDR3 protein: CASSVAANTGELFF
CDR3 DNA: TGTGCCAGCAGTGTAGCGGCTAACACCGGGGAGCTGTTTTTT